The present entry profiles one TCR beta chain with its context. Antigen specificity is unknown. These data belong to a study of cytomegalovirus exposure and HLA in healthy donors. 60 Vbeta and 13 Jbeta primers were used in PCR. Generated by immunoSEQ multiplex PCR, the TCRdb table keeps only in-frame clones and is missing some. The table records 120,000 or so clones, more than 65% of them present only once. Study-wide findings and caveats: TCR beta sequences reportedly predicted most subjects' HLA-A and HLA-B alleles accurately. Listed as cytomegalovirus-associated were 150 to 200 TCR beta chains.

Per the germline V gene, CDR1 is SGHAT and CDR2 is FQNNGV. The CDR3 spans 15 residues. V shed 0 bases, J shed 5 bases, and the junction held 5 bases outside the gene matches. The V gene is TRBV11-2, the J gene TRBJ2-5; 8 nucleotides align to TRBD2. Sample: PBMCs. The TCR was taken from a man between 18 and 35 years old in good health and CMV-seronegative. The DNA of the CDR3 is TGTGCCAGCAGCTTAGATCGGGTAGCGGGGGAGACCCAGTACTTC. Translating it yields CASSLDRVAGETQYF.